Below, 31 T cell receptor beta chains from the same sample are listed, as sequenced in a study of shared clonotypes between healthy human individuals. Sequencing used immunoSEQ multiplex PCR; TCRdb keeps in-frame clones, though not all of them. The profile shows hundreds of thousands of clones, approximately 79% of them singletons. The sample consisted of memory CD4+ T cells sorted from blood. As to subset: CD45RA-negative fraction. The source of these receptors is a woman in her 30s in good health.

This clone has more than one count but fewer than ten. The chain employs TRBV6-1 and TRBJ1-1; D unresolved. V lost 4 bases and J 4 bases, leaving 10 bases between the germline ends. Germline V gene lookup returns CDR1 MNHNS and CDR2 SASEGT. The length of the CDR3 is 13 residues. The CDR3 region is CASSGEMATEAFF. The CDR3, as DNA: TGTGCCAGCAGTGGTGAAATGGCCACTGAAGCTTTCTTT.

The chain is built from TRBV6-5 and TRBJ2-7; 8 bases are shared with TRBD2. CDR1 is MNHEY and CDR2 is SVGAGI in the germline V gene. V lost 6 bases to trimming and J lost 7 bases; unmatched junction nucleotides: 11. The CDR3 is 14 residues long. The CDR3 reads CASSTNRASGEQYF. The CDR3 DNA is TGTGCCAGCAGCACCAATCGGGCTAGCGGGGAGCAGTACTTC.

This CDR3 reads CASSSGPQGRRNQPQHF. The DNA for the CDR3 is TGTGCCAGCAGCAGTGGGCCGCAGGGTAGGCGCAATCAGCCCCAGCATTTT. The V and J genes are TRBV7-9 and TRBJ1-5, with D perhaps TRBD1 (5 bases). The CDR3 runs to 17 residues. In germline, CDR1 is SEHNR, CDR2 FQNEAQ (reference sequence). V dropped 5 bases and J dropped 2 bases, with 19 bases sitting between them.

Points on this clone: At the DNA level, this CDR3 is encoded by other sequences in the same sample as well. This chain uses TRBV6-5 with TRBJ1-1; D remains ambiguous. V was cut by 0 bases and J by 4 bases, with 9 bases left in between. The CDR3 length is 14 residues. Germline V CDR1 and CDR2: MNHEY, SVGAGI. The CDR3 DNA is TGTGCCAGCAGTTACTCGAGGGTAGCCACTGAAGCTTTCTTT. Protein sequence: CASSYSRVATEAFF.

The CDR3 DNA reads TGTGCCATCAGCTTTAGCGGGAGTGGCGAGCAGTACTTC. As protein: CAISFSGSGEQYF. The rearrangement uses TRBV10-3 and TRBJ2-7, with TRBD2 identical over 9 bases. V gave up 6 bases and J gave up 6 bases; unmatched junction bases: 6. CDR1 and CDR2 from the germline V gene are ENHRY and SYGVKD. This CDR3 has 13 amino acids.

This clone was recorded once. The chain uses TRBV4-2 and TRBJ2-1, with 11 bases matching TRBD2. There are 17 residues in the CDR3. The V gene's germline CDR1 is LGHNA and CDR2 YNFKEQ. Trimming took 3 bases from V and 7 from J; bases not matched to a gene: 11. The CDR3 loop is CASSQSTASGGRNEQFF. CDR3 sequence (DNA): TGTGCCAGCAGCCAGAGCACGGCTAGCGGGGGGAGGAATGAGCAGTTCTTC.

This chain joins TRBV9 and TRBJ2-3, with 12 positions matching TRBD2. The germline V gene encodes CDR1 SGDLS and CDR2 YYNGEE. The CDR3 is 15 amino acids. Trimming took 2 bases from V and 6 from J; bases not matched to a gene: 4. In nucleotides, the CDR3 is TGTGCCAGCAGCGTTCTAGCGGGAGGGGGGGATACGCAGTATTTT. Protein sequence: CASSVLAGGGDTQYF.

This rearrangement joins TRBV25-1 to TRBJ2-6; 11 bases map to TRBD2. CDR1 is MGHDK and CDR2 is SYGVNS in the germline V gene. V lost 7 bases to trimming and J lost 0 bases; unmatched junction nucleotides: 5. This CDR3 contains 17 residues. This chain's CDR3 is CASTGLAESSGANVLTF. Written as DNA, the CDR3 is TGTGCCAGCACGGGACTAGCGGAAAGCTCTGGGGCCAACGTCCTGACTTTC.

V gene TRBV6-5 combines with J gene TRBJ1-2; tentative D call: TRBD1 (6 bases). CDR1 is MNHEY, CDR2 SVGAGI, per germline. The CDR3 sequence is 12 residues long. V dropped 8 bases and J dropped 3 bases, with 10 bases sitting between them. The CDR3, as DNA: TGTGCCAGCGCAGACAGGCACTATGGCTACACCTTC. Amino acids: CASADRHYGYTF.

The chain joins TRBV5-4 to TRBJ1-1; D remains unclear. The germline V gene encodes CDR1 SGHNT and CDR2 YYREEE (reference sequence). The CDR3 covers 13 residues. Between the trimmed V and J ends, which lost 0 bases and 11 bases, there was a span of 14 bases. The DNA for the CDR3 is TGTGCCAGCAGCTTGGGACACGAAAAGACGGCTTTCTTT. This encodes CASSLGHEKTAFF.

The genes are TRBV9 and TRBJ2-1; 7 bases agree with TRBD2. Germline V gives CDR1 SGDLS, CDR2 YYNGEE. The CDR3 has 16 residues. V lost 2 bases to trimming and J lost 4 bases; unmatched junction nucleotides: 9. CDR3 in DNA: TGTGCCAGCAGCGTGGGGGGGTCACGAGAGTACAATGAGCAGTTCTTC. Amino acids: CASSVGGSREYNEQFF.

J is TRBJ2-7 and V is TRBV6-6; perhaps TRBD1 as D (6 bases). V lost 7 bases and J 4 bases, leaving 17 bases between the germline ends. The CDR3 runs 14 residues. Germline assignment: CDR1 MNHNY and CDR2 SVGAGI (reference sequence). CDR3 DNA: TGTGCCAGCACTACAGGGTCAGGAGCGTACGAGCAGTACTTC. It is translated as CASTTGSGAYEQYF.

The chain recombines TRBV5-8 with TRBJ2-7; D not resolved. The germline CDR1 and CDR2 sequences are SGHTS and YDEGEE. The CDR3 contains 11 residues. Trimming took 4 bases from V and 3 from J, leaving 5 bases between them. The CDR3 DNA sequence: TGTGCCAGCAGCCCCCACTACGAGCAGTACTTC. Residues: CASSPHYEQYF. Filled out from reference TRBV5-8 and TRBJ2-7, the complete variable domain reads EAGVTQSPTHLIKTRGQQATLRCSPISGHTSVYWYQQALGLGLQFLLWYDEGEERNRGNFPPRFSGRQFPNYSSELNVNALELEDSALYLCASSPHYEQYFGPGTRLTVT.

This clone was seen only a few times. At the DNA level, this CDR3 is encoded by other sequences in the same sample as well. This chain joins TRBV19 and TRBJ1-3; possible D gene TRBD1, 6 bases. The V and J ends lost 8 bases and 4 bases respectively, with 9 bases between them. The CDR3 totals 12 residues. CDR1 and CDR2 from the germline V gene are LNHDA and SQIVND (reference sequence). The DNA of the CDR3 is TGTGCCAGTCGGACAGAAGGAAACACCATATATTTT. Protein sequence: CASRTEGNTIYF. The variable domain in full, completed from reference TRBV19 and TRBJ1-3, reads DGGITQSPKYLFRKEGQNVTLSCEQNLNHDAMYWYRQDPGQGLRLIYYSQIVNDFQKGDIAEGYSVSREKKESFPLTVTSAQKNPTAFYLCASRTEGNTIYFGEGSWLTVV.

This chain connects TRBV19 to TRBJ1-1, with D possibly TRBD1 on 6 matching bases. V was shortened by 2 bases and J by 4 bases, with 11 bases between the two germline ends. The germline CDR1 and CDR2 sequences are LNHDA and SQIVND (reference sequence). The CDR3 is made up of 14 amino acids. The CDR3 DNA follows: TGTGCCAGTAGTATACAGGGGAAGAGCACTGAAGCTTTCTTT. Protein sequence: CASSIQGKSTEAFF.

The chain couples TRBV27 to TRBJ1-1; the D gene is possibly TRBD1 (5 bases). CDR1 MNHEY and CDR2 SMNVEV come from the germline V gene (reference sequence). This CDR3 is 19 amino acids long. V was pared by 5 bases and J by 4 bases, with 29 bases between. This CDR3 reads CASSLGLGALEGMVTEAFF. The CDR3 bases are TGTGCCAGCAGTCTTGGTTTAGGGGCCCTGGAGGGTATGGTCACTGAAGCTTTCTTT.

J is TRBJ2-7 and V is TRBV5-5; D is ambiguous. CDR3 length: 15 amino acids. Between the trimmed V and J ends, which lost 2 bases and 3 bases, there was a span of 15 bases. Germline V gene data show CDR1 as SGHKS and CDR2 as YYEKEE (reference sequence). The CDR3 nucleotides are TGTGCCAGCAGCTTACGACGCGAAACTAACTACGAGCAGTACTTC. This gives the protein CASSLRRETNYEQYF.

In DNA form, the CDR3 reads TGTGCCAGCAGTTTATTAGGGTGGGAGATAGCGGGGCGATCCTACGAGCAGTACTTC. This gives the protein CASSLLGWEIAGRSYEQYF. The chain uses TRBV28 and TRBJ2-7; 8 bases match TRBD2. The CDR3 has 19 residues. Germline V gives CDR1 MDHEN, CDR2 SYDVKM. V gave up 1 base and J gave up 1 base; unmatched junction bases: 15. The full variable domain, rest sourced from reference TRBV28 and TRBJ2-7, is DVKVTQSSRYLVKRTGEKVFLECVQDMDHENMFWYRQDPGLGLRLIYFSYDVKMKEKGDIPEGYSVSREKKERFSLILESASTNQTSMYLCASSLLGWEIAGRSYEQYFGPGTRLTVT.

The gene calls are TRBV6-5 and TRBJ1-4; D unclear. CDR3 size: 14 residues. Deletions cut 6 bases from V and 3 bases from J, with 11 bases between. Germline V gene sequence: CDR1 MNHEY, CDR2 SVGAGI. The CDR3 loop is CASSLGWANEKLFF. The CDR3 DNA follows: TGTGCCAGCAGCCTGGGGTGGGCTAATGAAAAACTGTTTTTT.

About this clone itself: Within the sample, other DNA sequences also encode this same CDR3. The V gene is TRBV27, the J gene TRBJ2-5; D unclear. The CDR3 is made up of 12 amino acids. Between the trimmed V and J ends, which lost 0 bases and 5 bases, there was a span of 4 bases. Germline V gene data show CDR1 as MNHEY and CDR2 as SMNVEV (reference sequence). The CDR3 is CASSLSRETQYF. In DNA, the CDR3 is TGTGCCAGCAGTTTATCCAGGGAGACCCAGTACTTC.

The J gene is TRBJ1-2, the V gene TRBV7-9, with D hard to call. There are 14 residues in the CDR3. Germline CDR1 and CDR2: SEHNR and FQNEAQ (reference sequence). Trimming removed 1 base at V and 4 bases at J, with 10 bases between. The CDR3 spells CASSLVEESYGYTF. CDR3 in DNA: TGTGCCAGCAGCTTAGTGGAGGAGTCCTATGGCTACACCTTC. The whole variable domain, filled in from reference TRBV7-9 and TRBJ1-2, reads DTGVSQNPRHKITKRGQNVTFRCDPISEHNRLYWYRQTLGQGPEFLTYFQNEAQLEKSRLLSDRFSAERPKGSFSTLEIQRTEQGDSAMYLCASSLVEESYGYTFGSGTRLTVV.

This clone is a singleton in its sample. V gene TRBV6-1 combines with J gene TRBJ2-7; 7 bases map to TRBD2. The CDR3 loop spans 14 amino acids. Trimming at V came to 8 bases and at J to 4 bases, leaving 11 bases not matched to a gene. Germline V gives CDR1 MNHNS, CDR2 SASEGT. CDR3 nucleotides: TGTGCCAGCTGGACGGGAAGCGGGACTTACGAGCAGTACTTC. It translates to CASWTGSGTYEQYF.

The V gene is TRBV25-1, the J gene TRBJ2-1, with a possible D match to TRBD1 (6 bases). The germline V gene has CDR1 MGHDK and CDR2 SYGVNS. The CDR3 extends over 15 amino acids. Deletions cut 6 bases from V and 4 bases from J, with 16 bases between. Here the CDR3 DNA reads TGTGCCAGCAGGGAACAGGGTTCAGGGTACAATGAGCAGTTCTTC. The encoded protein is CASREQGSGYNEQFF.

The chain is built from TRBV5-6 and TRBJ1-4; D is possibly TRBD1 (5 bases). There are 15 residues in the CDR3. The germline gives CDR1 SGHDT, CDR2 YYEEEE. The V and J ends lost 3 bases and 6 bases respectively, with 15 bases between them. The CDR3 coding sequence is TGTGCCAGCAGCTACCAAATTAGGGGTCATGAAAAACTGTTTTTT. It encodes CASSYQIRGHEKLFF.

The count of this clone is one. The chain carries TRBV5-1 and TRBJ2-2; 12 bases map to TRBD2. This CDR3 has 16 amino acids. Germline CDR1 reads SGHRS; CDR2 reads YFSETQ. The V gene end was trimmed by 7 bases and the J gene end by 2 bases; junction bases not matched to a gene: 6. CDR3 DNA: TGCGCCAGCGGACTAGCGGGACCCTCAAACACCGGGGAGCTGTTTTTT. Translation: CASGLAGPSNTGELFF.

J is TRBJ2-5 and V is TRBV29-1, with D unclear. This CDR3 is 13 amino acids long. Germline values: CDR1 SQVTM, CDR2 ANQGSEA. The V end lost 5 bases, the J end lost 4 bases, and 14 bases lay between the germline ends. CDR3 nucleotides: TGCAGCGTTCTTGCGCCCAATGGAGAGACCCAGTACTTC. Its protein is CSVLAPNGETQYF. Using reference TRBV29-1 and TRBJ2-5 for the parts outside the CDR3, the full variable domain is SAVISQKPSRDICQRGTSLTIQCQVDSQVTMMFWYRQQPGQSLTLIATANQGSEATYESGFVIDKFPISRPNLTFSTLTVSNMSPEDSSIYLCSVLAPNGETQYFGPGTRLLVL.

As to this clone: Other DNA sequences in the same sample also yield this CDR3. This chain uses TRBV11-2 with TRBJ2-1; TRBD1 might be the D (6 bases). Germline V gives CDR1 SGHAT, CDR2 FQNNGV. V shed 1 base and J shed 4 bases, with 8 bases lying between them. CDR3 length: 14 amino acids. As DNA, the CDR3 is TGTGCCAGCAGCTTAGGACAGGTTTACAATGAGCAGTTCTTC. Translation gives CASSLGQVYNEQFF.

The rearrangement joins TRBV11-2 to TRBJ2-7; 12 bases match TRBD2. V lost 2 bases to trimming and J lost 2 bases; unmatched junction nucleotides: 4. Germline CDR1 and CDR2: SGHAT and FQNNGV. The CDR3 consists of 16 residues. The CDR3 sequence is CASSLKLAGGPYEQYF. The DNA for the CDR3 is TGTGCCAGCAGCTTAAAACTAGCGGGAGGCCCCTACGAGCAGTACTTC.

This clone appeared a few times. This sequence joins TRBV11-2 and TRBJ2-5; 7 bases align to TRBD2. With 5 bases clipped from V and 3 bases from J, the junction kept 12 bases outside the gene matches. The CDR3 contains 16 residues. The germline CDR1 and CDR2 sequences are SGHAT and FQNNGV. CDR3 DNA: TGTGCCAGCAGCCTAAGCACTAGCGCGGGGGAAGAGACCCAGTACTTC. Translation gives CASSLSTSAGEETQYF.

V gene TRBV19 combines with J gene TRBJ2-4; no definite D call. Per germline, CDR1 LNHDA and CDR2 SQIVND (reference sequence). The CDR3 loop spans 14 amino acids. V dropped 6 bases and J dropped 6 bases, with 15 bases sitting between them. CDR3 sequence: CASSLEPRSNIQYF. The DNA for the CDR3 is TGTGCCAGTAGCCTCGAACCGCGGTCAAACATTCAGTACTTC.

V and J are TRBV11-3 and TRBJ2-2; 9 bases are a match to TRBD1. The length of the CDR3 is 14 residues. Unmatched junction bases numbered 4, after V lost 4 bases and J lost 7 bases. The germline V gene encodes CDR1 SGHNT and CDR2 YENEEA. In DNA, the CDR3 is TGTGCCAGCAGCTCACAGGGGGCCGGCGGGGAGCTGTTTTTT. It encodes CASSSQGAGGELFF.